This TCR beta chain originates from a study of blood T cell repertoires in COVID-19. For the study at large: Sample material is recorded as cDNA or gDNA derived from T cells, B-cell-depleted T cells, or PBMCs.

Repertoires were generated with immunoSEQ multiplex PCR, while TCRdb's copy carries only in-frame clones and drops some. The sample records more than 250,000 clones, approximately 83% being singletons. V shed 6 bases, J shed 0 bases, and the junction held 7 bases outside the gene matches. CDR1 is SGHRS, CDR2 YFSETQ, per germline. The length of the CDR3 is 15 residues. The chain links TRBV5-1 to TRBJ2-3; 7 bases align to TRBD1. What was sequenced was peripheral blood. This receptor was obtained from a woman in her thirties who had recovered from COVID-19. CDR3 loop: CASTNEGQSTDTQYF. Here the CDR3 DNA reads TGCGCCAGCACGAATGAGGGACAGAGCACAGATACGCAGTATTTT.